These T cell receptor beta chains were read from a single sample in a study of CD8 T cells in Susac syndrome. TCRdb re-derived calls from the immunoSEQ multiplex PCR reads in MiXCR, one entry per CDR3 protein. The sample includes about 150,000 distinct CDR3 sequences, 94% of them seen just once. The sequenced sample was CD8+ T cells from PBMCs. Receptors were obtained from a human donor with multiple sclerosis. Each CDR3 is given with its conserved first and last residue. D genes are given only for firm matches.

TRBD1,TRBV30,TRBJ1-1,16,CAWSGIVGPGQLEAFF
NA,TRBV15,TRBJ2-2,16,CATSPPSGQNTGELFF
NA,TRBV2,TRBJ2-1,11,CASTAGTNPFF
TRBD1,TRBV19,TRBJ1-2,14,CASSTQTGAGGYTF
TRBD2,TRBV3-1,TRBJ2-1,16,CASSQDRSGGADEQFF
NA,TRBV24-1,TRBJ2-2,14,CATSDTGSTGELFF
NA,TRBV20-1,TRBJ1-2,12,CSARGRSYGYTF
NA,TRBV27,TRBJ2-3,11,CACGGTDTQYF
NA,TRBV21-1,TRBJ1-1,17,CASSKGRVTGTNTEAFF
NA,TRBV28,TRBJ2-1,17,CASSPVGPQRVYNEQFF
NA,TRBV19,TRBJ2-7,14,CASSNRDGLYEQYF
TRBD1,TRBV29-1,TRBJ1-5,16,CSVLPYRDSGNQPQHF
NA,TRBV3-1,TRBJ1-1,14,CASSKIQQDVEAFF
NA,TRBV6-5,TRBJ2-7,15,CASNEKGEGGQAQYF
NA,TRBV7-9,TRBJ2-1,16,CASSLAISHSYNEQFF
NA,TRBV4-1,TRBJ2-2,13,CASGRESTGELFF
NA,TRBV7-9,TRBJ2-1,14,CASSSGDVYNEQFF
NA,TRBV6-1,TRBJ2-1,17,CASSVGGLAVFYNEQFF
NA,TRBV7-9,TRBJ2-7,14,CASSPGALIYEQYF
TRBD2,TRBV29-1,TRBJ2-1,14,CSAPAGGPGNEQFF
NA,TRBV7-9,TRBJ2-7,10,CASRREEQYF
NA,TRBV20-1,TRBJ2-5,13,CSARDRGWETQYF
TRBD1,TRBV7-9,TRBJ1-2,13,CASSLGTGIGYTF
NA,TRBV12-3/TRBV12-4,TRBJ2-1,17,CASSSRSTGDPYNEQFF
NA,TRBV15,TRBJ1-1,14,CATSRDIGNTEAFF
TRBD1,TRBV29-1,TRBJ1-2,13,CSAPDRASYGYTF
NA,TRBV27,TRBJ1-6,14,CASSFVGGNSPLHF
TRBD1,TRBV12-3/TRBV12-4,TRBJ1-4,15,CASSSGQGEVEKLFF
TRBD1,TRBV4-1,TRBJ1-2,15,CASSQATGGTYGYTF
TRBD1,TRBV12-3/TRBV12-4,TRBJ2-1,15,CASSLGRGLYNEQFF
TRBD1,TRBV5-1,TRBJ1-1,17,CASSLASLGNRGTEAFF
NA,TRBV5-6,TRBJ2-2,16,CASSLDLATNTGELFF
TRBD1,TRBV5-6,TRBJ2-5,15,CASSPDRAPRETQYF
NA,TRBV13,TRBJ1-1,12,CASSMGRGEAFF
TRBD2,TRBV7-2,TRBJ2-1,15,CASSLIGGASDEQFF
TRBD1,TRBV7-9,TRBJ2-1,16,CASTVSGTGGVNEQFF
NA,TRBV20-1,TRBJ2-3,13,CSAREEFTDTQYF